This T cell receptor (beta chain) was captured in a study of cytomegalovirus exposure and HLA in healthy donors. In the study overall: Most donors, 70% to 85% of more than 300 genotyped, fell in the Caucasian-associated ancestry cluster. Study results and limitations: Prior analysis indicated that the majority of TCR beta V segments exhibited productivity approximately 87% or approximately 30% of the time.

PCR primers comprised 60 Vbeta and 13 Jbeta primers. Clones were sequenced by immunoSEQ multiplex PCR, and TCRdb holds only the in-frame ones, with some missing. The sample carries fewer than 200,000 clones, roughly four fifths recorded once. V lost 5 bases, J lost 5 bases, and 5 bases stayed unmatched. The CDR3 consists of 14 residues. CDR1 is SNHLY and CDR2 is FYNNEI in the germline V gene. A word on this clone: Its antigen is undetermined.

The chain has TRBV2 and TRBJ2-2, with 7 bases fitting TRBD1. What was sequenced was PBMCs. The sequence derives from a man aged 50 to 60 in good health and CMV-seropositive. CDR3 sequence (DNA): TGTGCCAGCAGTAGGGACAGAGGGACCGGGGAGCTGTTTTTT. Its protein is CASSRDRGTGELFF.